This TCR beta chain was retrieved from a study of Graves' ophthalmopathy and Graves' hyperthyroidism. CDR3 regions of TCR beta were amplified from RNA transcripts. The workflow started with a first-round RT-PCR run with HTBI primers and then moved on to a second-round multiplex PCR. TCRdb fed the multiplex PCR reads into MiXCR, producing one record per CDR3 protein. The sample includes hundreds of thousands of distinct CDR3 sequences, just over 40% of them seen just once. Trimming cost V 6 bases and J 6 bases, with 18 bases left between them. The CDR3 length is 14 residues. Germline V lookup: CDR1 DFQATT, CDR2 SNEGSKA (reference sequence).

The chain uses TRBV20-1 and TRBJ1-5, with D perhaps TRBD1 (6 bases). The TCR was taken from an adult man with Graves' ophthalmopathy. The sample consisted of peripheral blood. The CDR3 here is CSASSSGEGQPQHF. The CDR3 nucleotides read TGCAGTGCCAGCAGCTCAGGGGAGGGTCAGCCCCAGCATTTT.